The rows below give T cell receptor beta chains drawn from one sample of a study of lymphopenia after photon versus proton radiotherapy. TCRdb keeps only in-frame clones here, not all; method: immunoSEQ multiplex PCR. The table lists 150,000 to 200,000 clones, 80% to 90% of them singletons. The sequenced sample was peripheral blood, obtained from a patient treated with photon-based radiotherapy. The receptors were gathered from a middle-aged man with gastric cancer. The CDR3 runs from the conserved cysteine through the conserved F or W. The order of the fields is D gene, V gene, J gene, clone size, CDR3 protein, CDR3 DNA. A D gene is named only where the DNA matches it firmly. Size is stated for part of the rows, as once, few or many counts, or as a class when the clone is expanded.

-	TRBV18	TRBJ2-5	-	CASSPLSGREKTQYF	TGTGCCAGCTCACCATTGAGTGGCAGGGAGAAGACCCAGTACTTC
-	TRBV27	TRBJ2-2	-	CASSLSGPRVSQAAWELFF	TGTGCCAGCAGTTTATCGGGTCCCCGGGTCTCTCAAGCGGCCTGGGAGCTGTTTTTT
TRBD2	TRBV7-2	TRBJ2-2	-	CASSLATGLAGRTGELFF	TGTGCCAGCAGCTTAGCGACGGGACTAGCGGGAAGAACCGGGGAGCTGTTTTTT
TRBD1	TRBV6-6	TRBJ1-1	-	CASSDRQGGSTEAFF	TGTGCCAGCAGCGACAGACAGGGGGGGAGCACTGAAGCTTTCTTT
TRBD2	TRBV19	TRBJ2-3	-	CASSTLAGILTDTQYF	TGTGCCAGTAGTACCCTAGCGGGCATTCTCACAGATACGCAGTATTTT
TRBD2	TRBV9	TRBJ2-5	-	CASTPKGLAGRETQYF	TGTGCCAGCACCCCGAAAGGGCTAGCGGGAAGAGAGACCCAGTACTTC
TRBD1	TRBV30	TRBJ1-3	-	CAWGQGARGNTIYF	TGTGCCTGGGGACAGGGGGCGCGAGGAAACACCATATATTTT
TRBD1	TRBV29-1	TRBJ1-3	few	CSALWDSSGNTIYF	TGCAGCGCACTTTGGGACAGTTCTGGAAACACCATATATTTT
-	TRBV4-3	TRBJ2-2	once	CASSHRAFTGELFF	TGCGCCAGCAGCCACCGGGCCTTCACCGGGGAGCTGTTTTTT
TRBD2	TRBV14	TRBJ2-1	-	CASSQVGTSGRYEQFF	TGTGCCAGCAGCCAAGTGGGGACTAGCGGGAGGTATGAGCAGTTCTTC
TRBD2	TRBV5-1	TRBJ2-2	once	CASSPSGPNTGELFF	TGCGCCAGCAGCCCTAGCGGGCCGAACACCGGGGAGCTGTTTTTT
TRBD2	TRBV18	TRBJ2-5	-	CASSPLGGSGQETQYF	TGTGCCAGCTCACCCCTCGGGGGGAGTGGGCAAGAGACCCAGTACTTC
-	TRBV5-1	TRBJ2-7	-	CASSLASEQYF	TGCGCCAGCAGCTTGGCTTCCGAGCAGTACTTC
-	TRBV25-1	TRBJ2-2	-	CASSEWVQGSGELFF	TGTGCCAGCAGTGAATGGGTACAGGGCTCCGGGGAGCTGTTTTTT
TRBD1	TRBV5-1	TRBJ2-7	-	CASSLGDRTYEQYF	TGCGCCAGCAGCTTGGGGGACAGGACCTACGAGCAGTACTTC
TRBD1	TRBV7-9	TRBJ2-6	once	CASSLSQGGSGANVLTF	TGTGCCAGCAGCCTCTCCCAAGGGGGCTCAGGGGCCAACGTCCTGACTTTC